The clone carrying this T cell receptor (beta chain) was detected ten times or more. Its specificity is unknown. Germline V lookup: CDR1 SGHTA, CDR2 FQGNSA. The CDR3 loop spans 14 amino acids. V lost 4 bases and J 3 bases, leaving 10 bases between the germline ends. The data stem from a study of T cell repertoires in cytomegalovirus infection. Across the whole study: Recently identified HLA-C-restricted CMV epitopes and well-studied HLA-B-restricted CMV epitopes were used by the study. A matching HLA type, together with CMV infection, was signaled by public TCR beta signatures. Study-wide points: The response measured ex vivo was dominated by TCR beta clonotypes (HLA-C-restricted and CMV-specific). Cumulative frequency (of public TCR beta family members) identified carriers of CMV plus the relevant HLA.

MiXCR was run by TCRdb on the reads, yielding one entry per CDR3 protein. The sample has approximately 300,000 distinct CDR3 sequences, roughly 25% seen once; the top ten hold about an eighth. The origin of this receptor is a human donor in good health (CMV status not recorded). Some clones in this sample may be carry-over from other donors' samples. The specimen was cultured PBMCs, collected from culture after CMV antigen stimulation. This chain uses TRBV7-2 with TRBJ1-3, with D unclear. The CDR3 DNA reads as TGTGCCAGCAGCTCCGGGTTATTTGGAAACACCATATATTTT. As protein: CASSSGLFGNTIYF.